The 26 T cell receptor beta chains in this list originate from one sample, sequenced in a study of T cells in Graves' hyperthyroidism and ophthalmopathy. Researchers amplified the TCR beta CDR3 regions from RNA transcripts. HTBI primers were employed in a first-round RT-PCR of the TCR CDR3. Each CDR3 protein is one row after TCRdb ran MiXCR on the multiplex PCR reads. The sample has a few hundred thousand distinct CDR3 sequences; 15% to 19% are singletons. Sequenced: blood. These receptors originate from a woman aged 25 to 39 with Graves' hyperthyroidism.

On this clonotype: Since a much larger clone is just one base distant, this may be a read error. V gene TRBV6-1 combines with J gene TRBJ2-3, with TRBD2 as a possible D gene (5 bases). The V end lost 6 bases, the J end lost 1 base, and 14 bases lay between the germline ends. CDR3 length: 15 amino acids. Germline V CDR1 and CDR2: MNHNS, SASEGT. For the CDR3, the DNA is TGTGCCAGCAGCCCCCAGGACTCCCGCACAGATACGCAGTATTTT. Amino acid sequence: CASSPQDSRTDTQYF.

This clonotype was recorded at least ten times. The chain recombines TRBV29-1 with TRBJ2-1, with a weak D call TRBD2 (5 bases). Trimming took 8 bases from V and 0 from J, leaving 14 bases between them. The CDR3 is 14 residues long. Germline V CDR1 and CDR2: SQVTM, ANQGSEA. The CDR3 protein is CSLGAGPSYNEQFF. In DNA, the CDR3 is TGCAGCCTGGGAGCCGGGCCCTCCTACAATGAGCAGTTCTTC.

This clonotype was seen a handful of times. The chain links TRBV28 to TRBJ1-4, with D perhaps TRBD1 (5 bases). CDR1 MDHEN and CDR2 SYDVKM come from the germline V gene. Trimming removed 4 bases from V and 5 bases from J, with 17 bases in between. The CDR3 runs 16 residues. CDR3 in amino acids: CASSSHRGDSNEKLFF. CDR3 coding DNA: TGTGCCAGCAGTTCCCATCGAGGGGATTCCAATGAAAAACTGTTTTTT.

The table lists this clonotype with many counts. V is TRBV6-5 and J is TRBJ1-1; TRBD1 matches 7 bases. The CDR3 has 13 residues. Germline V gene sequence: CDR1 MNHEY, CDR2 SVGAGI. With 2 bases clipped from V and 11 bases from J, the junction kept 8 bases outside the gene matches. The CDR3 loop is CASSYQGGNAAFF. The CDR3 bases are TGTGCCAGCAGTTACCAGGGGGGGAACGCTGCTTTCTTT.

In the case of this clonotype: At one end, the junction sequence differs from germline, possibly due to a read error. V is TRBV5-1 and J is TRBJ1-1, with 7 positions matching TRBD1. The CDR3 has 12 residues. The germline V gene has CDR1 SGHRS and CDR2 YFSETQ. CDR3 nucleotide sequence: TGCGCCAACAGCAGGGGGGGAACTGAAGCTTTCTTT. Its protein is CANSRGGTEAFF.

This clonotype has a handful of counts. The chain employs TRBV20-1 and TRBJ2-4; D is unclear. From germline, CDR1 is DFQATT and CDR2 SNEGSKA (reference sequence). This CDR3 has 12 residues. V was cut by 3 bases and J by 5 bases, with 8 bases left in between. The CDR3 region is CSASLGENIQYF. DNA for the CDR3: TGCAGTGCTAGTTTAGGAGAAAACATTCAGTACTTC.

This clonotype was observed many times. The chain recombines TRBV27 with TRBJ1-4; TRBD1 is a possible D gene (5 bases). The CDR3 has 14 residues. With 3 bases removed from V and 6 bases from J, the gap between germline ends came to 11 bases. CDR1 is MNHEY and CDR2 is SMNVEV in the germline V gene (reference sequence). The CDR3 loop is CASSFRGRYEKLFF. The CDR3 nucleotides are TGTGCCAGCAGTTTCCGGGGGAGGTATGAAAAACTGTTTTTT. The variable domain in full, completed from reference TRBV27 and TRBJ1-4, reads EAQVTQNPRYLITVTGKKLTVTCSQNMNHEYMSWYRQDPGLGLRQIYYSMNVEVTDKGDVPEGYKVSRKEKRNFPLILESPSPNQTSLYFCASSFRGRYEKLFFGSGTQLSVL.

The V gene is TRBV10-3, the J gene TRBJ2-1, with D possibly TRBD1 on 6 matching bases. Per the germline V gene, CDR1 is ENHRY and CDR2 is SYGVKD. V lost 6 bases, J lost 3 bases, and 15 bases lay in between. The CDR3 has 15 amino acids. CDR3 amino acids: CAISGWRQDYNEQFF. As DNA, the CDR3 is TGTGCCATCAGCGGCTGGAGACAGGACTACAATGAGCAGTTCTTC.

This clonotype was counted a few times. V is TRBV6-1 and J is TRBJ1-2, with no clear D. CDR1 MNHNS and CDR2 SASEGT come from the germline V gene. Trimming pared 10 bases from V and 5 bases from J, leaving 8 bases between. The CDR3 is 10 amino acids. In DNA, the CDR3 is TGTGCCACGGACGAATATGGCTACACCTTC. Protein sequence: CATDEYGYTF.

This clonotype was detected only once. This may come from a read error, since a much larger clone is one base off. This rearrangement joins TRBV29-1 to TRBJ2-3, with D perhaps TRBD1 or TRBD2 (10 bases each). The CDR3 is made up of 19 amino acids. Germline assignment: CDR1 SQVTM and CDR2 ANQGSEA. V lost 8 bases to trimming and J lost 6 bases, with 36 bases between them. CDR3: CSMQTGQGMFSGGTDTQYF. The CDR3 DNA reads TGCAGCATGCAAACGGGACAGGGGATGTTTAGCGGGGGGACCGATACGCAGTATTTT.

This clonotype was observed at least ten times. The chain joins TRBV20-1 to TRBJ2-7, with D unresolved. V was cut by 6 bases and J by 2 bases, with 11 bases left in between. CDR1 and CDR2 from the germline V gene are DFQATT and SNEGSKA (reference sequence). The CDR3 extends over 12 amino acids. The CDR3 spells CSAPDGAYEQYF. DNA of the CDR3: TGCAGTGCCCCTGATGGGGCCTACGAGCAGTACTTC.

This clonotype was detected ten times or more. The chain links TRBV20-1 to TRBJ2-7; 7 nucleotides line up with TRBD1. V lost 3 bases to trimming and J lost 7 bases; unmatched junction nucleotides: 12. The CDR3 is made up of 14 amino acids. The germline gives CDR1 DFQATT, CDR2 SNEGSKA (reference sequence). The CDR3 reads CSASPNRGIGEQYF. The DNA of the CDR3 is TGCAGTGCTAGTCCCAACAGGGGTATTGGGGAGCAGTACTTC.

The sample holds many counts of this clonotype. J is TRBJ2-5 and V is TRBV18, with a weak D call TRBD1 (6 bases). Trimming left V 4 bases short and J 2 bases short, with 14 bases between. CDR3 length: 15 amino acids. Per the germline V gene, CDR1 is KGHSH and CDR2 is LQKENI. This chain's CDR3 is CASSQFSGVQETQYF. The CDR3 DNA follows: TGTGCCAGCTCACAATTCTCAGGGGTGCAAGAGACCCAGTACTTC.

This clonotype was recorded many times. V and J are TRBV6-1 and TRBJ2-1; 7 bases are a match to TRBD2. The germline CDR1 and CDR2 sequences are MNHNS and SASEGT. The V and J ends lost 7 bases and 0 bases, in that order; junction bases with no gene match: 3. CDR3 length: 14 amino acids. The CDR3 bases are TGTGCCAGCACCCGCGGGGGCTCCTACAATGAGCAGTTCTTC. Its translation is CASTRGGSYNEQFF.

In its sample, this clonotype was seen a few times. This rearrangement joins TRBV6-4 to TRBJ2-7; 11 bases map to TRBD2. Germline CDR1 MRHNA, CDR2 SNTAGT. The J segment lost 4 bases and the V segment lost 2 bases, leaving 10 bases of the junction unmatched. The CDR3 is 17 residues long. The CDR3 nucleotides read TGTGCCAGCAGTGACCTAGGGCTACTAGCGGGAGAGTACGAGCAGTACTTC. The encoded protein is CASSDLGLLAGEYEQYF.

This clonotype has more than one count but fewer than ten. The chain uses TRBV4-1 and TRBJ2-7, with D uncertain. The CDR3 runs to 12 residues. Germline CDR1 is MGHRA and CDR2 is YSYEKL. The ends were cut back, 0 bases at V and 9 bases at J, with 9 bases in the middle. The CDR3: CASSQDTVRQYF. CDR3 coding DNA: TGCGCCAGCAGCCAAGATACGGTCCGGCAGTACTTC.

The rearrangement joins TRBV10-3 to TRBJ1-2; a weak D match, TRBD1 (5 bases). Germline-derived CDR1 and CDR2 are ENHRY and SYGVKD. This CDR3 is built from 14 residues. The V end lost 0 bases, the J end lost 4 bases, and 9 bases lay between the germline ends. CDR3 in DNA: TGTGCCATCAGTGAGTCGGGGGTGACCTATGGCTACACCTTC. Encoded protein: CAISESGVTYGYTF.

This clonotype was seen at least ten times. The gene calls are TRBV6-1 and TRBJ2-5; D unresolved. Germline lookup yields CDR1 MNHNS and CDR2 SASEGT. The CDR3 is 15 amino acids. Trimming pared 5 bases from V and 5 bases from J, leaving 18 bases between. CDR3 in DNA: TGTGCCAGCAGTTATACTCGAAAACCAAGGGAGACCCAGTACTTC. This gives the protein CASSYTRKPRETQYF.

This clonotype was counted many times. As DNA, the CDR3 is TGTGCCAGCAGTTACGGAAAGGGGCTGGAGACCCAGTACTTC. Translation gives CASSYGKGLETQYF. This sequence joins TRBV2 and TRBJ2-5, with D tentatively TRBD1 (5 bases). CDR3 length: 14 amino acids. Trimming removed 5 bases from V and 5 bases from J, with 15 bases in between. Looked up from germline, CDR1 is SNHLY and CDR2 is FYNNEI. Based on the CDR3 plus reference TRBV2 and TRBJ2-5, the full variable domain is EPEVTQTPSHQVTQMGQEVILRCVPISNHLYFYWYRQILGQKVEFLVSFYNNEISEKSEIFDDQFSVERPDGSNFTLKIRSTKLEDSAMYFCASSYGKGLETQYFGPGTRLLVL.

At least ten counts were recorded for this clonotype. The chain combines TRBV24-1 with TRBJ2-3; 11 nucleotides align to TRBD2. With 0 bases clipped from V and 1 base from J, the junction kept 2 bases outside the gene matches. The germline V gene encodes CDR1 KGHDR and CDR2 SFDVKD. This CDR3 spans 17 amino acids. The CDR3 DNA reads as TGTGCCACCAGTGATTTGACTAGCGGGAGAGGCACAGATACGCAGTATTTT. Protein sequence: CATSDLTSGRGTDTQYF.

The table lists this clonotype with many counts. The rearrangement uses TRBV10-3 and TRBJ2-7, with 7 bases matching TRBD1. J was trimmed by 2 bases and V by 3 bases; bases with no gene match: 10. The V gene's germline CDR1 is ENHRY and CDR2 SYGVKD. The CDR3 has 16 residues. CDR3 nucleotide sequence: TGTGCCATCAGTGACGGGGCGACAGGGCCCCCCTACGAGCAGTACTTC. This gives the protein CAISDGATGPPYEQYF.

This clonotype has ten or more counts. The chain employs TRBV5-1 and TRBJ2-7, with TRBD1 matching 8 bases. The CDR3 runs to 15 residues. The germline V gene has CDR1 SGHRS and CDR2 YFSETQ. The V gene end was trimmed by 3 bases and the J gene end by 3 bases; junction bases not matched to a gene: 8. DNA of the CDR3: TGCGCCAGCAGCTCGGGGACAGGAGCAAGCTACGAGCAGTACTTC. This encodes CASSSGTGASYEQYF.

This clonotype was counted only a few times. CDR3 residues: CASSSSREEQYF. DNA for the CDR3: TGTGCCAGCAGCTCGTCCCGGGAGGAGCAGTACTTC. V and J are TRBV13 and TRBJ2-7, with a possible D match to TRBD2 (6 bases). The CDR3 is made up of 12 amino acids. V shed 4 bases and J shed 7 bases, with 11 bases lying between them. Germline V gives CDR1 PRHDT, CDR2 FYEKMQ (reference sequence).

The V gene is TRBV6-1, the J gene TRBJ1-2; the match to TRBD1 covers 7 bases. Looked up from germline, CDR1 is MNHNS and CDR2 is SASEGT. The CDR3 spans 16 residues. J lost 1 base, V lost 7 bases, and 12 bases had no gene match. The CDR3 loop reads CASKASRGQDNYGYTF. Written as DNA, the CDR3 is TGTGCCAGCAAAGCGAGCCGAGGACAGGATAACTATGGCTACACCTTC.

Concerning this clonotype itself: Just one base apart from a much larger clone, this may be a read error. V is TRBV27 and J is TRBJ2-7, with D perhaps matching TRBD1 (6 bases). The ends were cut back, 3 bases at V and 6 bases at J, with 15 bases in the middle. The germline CDR1 and CDR2 sequences are MNHEY and SMNVEV (reference sequence). The CDR3 extends over 14 amino acids. The CDR3, as DNA: TGTGCCAGCAGTTTCTCGACCTGGGGGCGCGAGCAGTACTTC. Translation gives CASSFSTWGREQYF.

Only a few counts were recorded for this clonotype. The chain is built from TRBV6-5 and TRBJ2-7; TRBD1 agrees at 8 bases. Germline V gives CDR1 MNHEY, CDR2 SVGAGI. V lost 10 bases and J lost 2; bases outside the gene matches: 10. The CDR3 covers 14 residues. CDR3 protein: CATITLRGPYEQYF. The CDR3 DNA reads TGTGCCACCATTACTCTCAGGGGGCCCTACGAGCAGTACTTC.